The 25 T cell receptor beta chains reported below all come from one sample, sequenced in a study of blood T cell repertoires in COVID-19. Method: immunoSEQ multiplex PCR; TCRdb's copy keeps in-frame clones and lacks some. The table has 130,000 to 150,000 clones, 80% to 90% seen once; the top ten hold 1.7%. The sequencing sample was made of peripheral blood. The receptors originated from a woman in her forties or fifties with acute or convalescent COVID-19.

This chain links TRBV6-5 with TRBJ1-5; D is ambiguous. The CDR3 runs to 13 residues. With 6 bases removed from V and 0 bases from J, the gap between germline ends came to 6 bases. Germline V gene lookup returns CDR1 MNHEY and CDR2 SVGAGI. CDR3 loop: CASSSSSNQPQHF. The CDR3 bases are TGTGCCAGCAGCTCGAGTAGCAATCAGCCCCAGCATTTT.

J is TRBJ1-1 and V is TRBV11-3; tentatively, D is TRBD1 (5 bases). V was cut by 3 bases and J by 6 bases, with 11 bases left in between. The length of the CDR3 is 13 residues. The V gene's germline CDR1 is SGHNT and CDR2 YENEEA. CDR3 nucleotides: TGTGCCAGCAGCTTGCAGGGCGGAGCTGAAGCTTTCTTT. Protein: CASSLQGGAEAFF.

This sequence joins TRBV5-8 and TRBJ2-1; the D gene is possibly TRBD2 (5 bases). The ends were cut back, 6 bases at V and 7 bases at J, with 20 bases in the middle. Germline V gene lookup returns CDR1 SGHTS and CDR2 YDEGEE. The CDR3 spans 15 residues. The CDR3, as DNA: TGTGCCAGCATAGAGTGGGAGACCCACCTTAATGAGCAGTTCTTC. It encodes CASIEWETHLNEQFF.

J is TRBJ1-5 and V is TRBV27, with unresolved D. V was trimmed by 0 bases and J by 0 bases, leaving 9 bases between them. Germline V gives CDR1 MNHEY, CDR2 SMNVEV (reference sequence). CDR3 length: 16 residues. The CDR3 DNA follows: TGTGCCAGCAGTTTATCTTGGACTGATAGCAATCAGCCCCAGCATTTT. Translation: CASSLSWTDSNQPQHF.

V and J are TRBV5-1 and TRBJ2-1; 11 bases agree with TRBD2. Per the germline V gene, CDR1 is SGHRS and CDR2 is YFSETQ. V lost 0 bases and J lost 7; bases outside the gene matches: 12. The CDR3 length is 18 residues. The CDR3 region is CASSLALTSGSGVNEQFF. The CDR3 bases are TGCGCCAGCAGCTTGGCTCTTACTAGCGGGAGCGGGGTGAATGAGCAGTTCTTC.

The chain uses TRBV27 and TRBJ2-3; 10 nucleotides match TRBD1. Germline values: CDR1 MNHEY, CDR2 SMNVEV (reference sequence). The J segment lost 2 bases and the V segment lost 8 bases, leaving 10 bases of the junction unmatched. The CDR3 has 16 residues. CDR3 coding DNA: TGTGCCAGCTCTCCTCCGGGACAGGGGTACACAGATACGCAGTATTTT. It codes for CASSPPGQGYTDTQYF.

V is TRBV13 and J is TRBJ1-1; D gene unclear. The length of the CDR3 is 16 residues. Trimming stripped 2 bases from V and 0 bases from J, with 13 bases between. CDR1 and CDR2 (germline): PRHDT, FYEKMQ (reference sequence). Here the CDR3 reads CASSLPGSKMNTEAFF. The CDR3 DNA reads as TGTGCCAGCAGCTTACCCGGGTCTAAGATGAACACTGAAGCTTTCTTT. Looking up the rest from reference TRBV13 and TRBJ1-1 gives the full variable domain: AAGVIQSPRHLIKEKRETATLKCYPIPRHDTVYWYQQGPGQDPQFLISFYEKMQSDKGSIPDRFSAQQFSDYHSELNMSSLELGDSALYFCASSLPGSKMNTEAFFGQGTRLTVV.

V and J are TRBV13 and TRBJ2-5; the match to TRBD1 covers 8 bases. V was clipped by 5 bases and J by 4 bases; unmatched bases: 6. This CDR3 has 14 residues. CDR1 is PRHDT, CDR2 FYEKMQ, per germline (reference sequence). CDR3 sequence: CASSPGQGRETQYF. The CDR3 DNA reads TGTGCCAGCAGCCCTGGACAGGGAAGAGAGACCCAGTACTTC.

The DNA for the CDR3 is TGTGCCACCAGCAGAGTCCTACAGGGCTCCTATGGCTACACCTTC. Translating it yields CATSRVLQGSYGYTF. The chain employs TRBV15 and TRBJ1-2; TRBD1 is a possible D gene (6 bases). The germline gives CDR1 LNHNV, CDR2 YYDKDF (reference sequence). The CDR3 length is 15 residues. Trimming removed 1 base at V and 4 bases at J, with 13 bases between.

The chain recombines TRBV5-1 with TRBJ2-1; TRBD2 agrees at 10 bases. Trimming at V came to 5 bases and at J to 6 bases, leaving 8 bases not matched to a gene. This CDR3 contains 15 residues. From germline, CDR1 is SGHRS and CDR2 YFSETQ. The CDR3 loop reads CASSILSGGANEQFF. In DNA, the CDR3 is TGCGCCAGCAGTATCCTAAGCGGGGGGGCCAATGAGCAGTTCTTC.

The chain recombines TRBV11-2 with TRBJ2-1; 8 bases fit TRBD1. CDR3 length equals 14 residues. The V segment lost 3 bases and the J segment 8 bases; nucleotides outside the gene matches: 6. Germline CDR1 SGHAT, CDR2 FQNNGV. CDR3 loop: CASSFSGGIYEQFF. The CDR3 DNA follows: TGTGCCAGCAGCTTCTCAGGGGGCATTTATGAGCAGTTCTTC.

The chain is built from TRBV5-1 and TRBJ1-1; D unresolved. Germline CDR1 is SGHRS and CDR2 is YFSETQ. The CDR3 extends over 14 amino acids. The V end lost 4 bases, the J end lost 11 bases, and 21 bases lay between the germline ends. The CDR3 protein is CASSPKTNLDPAFF. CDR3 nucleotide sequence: TGCGCCAGCAGCCCGAAAACAAATCTAGATCCCGCTTTCTTT. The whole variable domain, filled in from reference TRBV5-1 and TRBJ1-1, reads KAGVTQTPRYLIKTRGQQVTLSCSPISGHRSVSWYQQTPGQGLQFLFEYFSETQRNKGNFPGRFSGRQFSNSRSEMNVSTLELGDSALYLCASSPKTNLDPAFFGQGTRLTVV.

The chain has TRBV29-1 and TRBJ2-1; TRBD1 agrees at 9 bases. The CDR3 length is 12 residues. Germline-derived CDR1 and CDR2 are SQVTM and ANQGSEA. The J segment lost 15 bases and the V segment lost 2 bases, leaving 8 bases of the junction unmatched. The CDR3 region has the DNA TGCAGCGTTGAATCCCCGACAGGGGGTATGTTCTTC. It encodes CSVESPTGGMFF.

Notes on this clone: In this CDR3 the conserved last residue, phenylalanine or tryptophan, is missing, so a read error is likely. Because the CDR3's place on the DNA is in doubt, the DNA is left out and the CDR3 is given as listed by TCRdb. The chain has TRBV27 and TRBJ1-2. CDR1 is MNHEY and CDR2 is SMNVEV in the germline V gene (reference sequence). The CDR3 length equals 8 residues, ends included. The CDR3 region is CASKRGVE.

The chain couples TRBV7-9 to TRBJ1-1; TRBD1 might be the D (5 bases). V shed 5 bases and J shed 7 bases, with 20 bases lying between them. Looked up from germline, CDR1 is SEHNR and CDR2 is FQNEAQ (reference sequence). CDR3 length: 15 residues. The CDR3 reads CASSPREGPPIEAFF. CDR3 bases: TGTGCCAGCAGCCCCAGGGAGGGGCCGCCGATTGAAGCTTTCTTT.

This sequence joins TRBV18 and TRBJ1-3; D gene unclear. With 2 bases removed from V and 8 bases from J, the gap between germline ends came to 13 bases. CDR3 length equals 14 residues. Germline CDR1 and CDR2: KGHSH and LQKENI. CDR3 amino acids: CASSPRAGEDTIYF. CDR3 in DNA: TGTGCCAGCTCACCAAGGGCCGGGGAGGACACCATATATTTT. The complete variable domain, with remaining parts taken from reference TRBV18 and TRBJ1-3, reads NAGVMQNPRHLVRRRGQEARLRCSPMKGHSHVYWYRQLPEEGLKFMVYLQKENIIDESGMPKERFSAEFPKEGPSILRIQQVVRGDSAAYFCASSPRAGEDTIYFGEGSWLTVV.

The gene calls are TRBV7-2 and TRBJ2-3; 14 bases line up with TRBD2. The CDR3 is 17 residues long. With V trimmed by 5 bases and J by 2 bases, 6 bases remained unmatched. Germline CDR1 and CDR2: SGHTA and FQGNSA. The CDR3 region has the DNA TGTGCCAGCAGCCCCCGACTAGCGGGGGGGTTCACAGATACGCAGTATTTT. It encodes CASSPRLAGGFTDTQYF. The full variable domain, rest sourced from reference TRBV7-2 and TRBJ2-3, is GAGVSQSPSNKVTEKGKDVELRCDPISGHTALYWYRQSLGQGLEFLIYFQGNSAPDKSGLPSDRFSAERTGGSVSTLTIQRTQQEDSAVYLCASSPRLAGGFTDTQYFGPGTRLTVL.

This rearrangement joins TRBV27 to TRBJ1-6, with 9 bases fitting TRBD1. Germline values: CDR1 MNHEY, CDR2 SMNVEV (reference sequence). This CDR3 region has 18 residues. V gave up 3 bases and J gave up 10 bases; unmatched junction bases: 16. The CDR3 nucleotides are TGTGCCAGCAGTTTCCTTCGACAGGGGGGTCGGAATGAGTCACCCCTCCACTTT. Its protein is CASSFLRQGGRNESPLHF.

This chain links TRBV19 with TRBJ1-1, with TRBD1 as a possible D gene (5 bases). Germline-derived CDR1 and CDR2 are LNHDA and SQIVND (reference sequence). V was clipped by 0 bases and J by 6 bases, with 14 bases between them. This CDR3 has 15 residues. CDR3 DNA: TGTGCCAGTAGTATAGATAGGGTCAGGGAGGCTGAAGCTTTCTTT. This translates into CASSIDRVREAEAFF.

The CDR3 loop reads CASSLGRTAQPQHF. For the CDR3, the DNA is TGTGCCAGCAGCTTAGGTCGGACAGCTCAGCCCCAGCATTTT. The genes are TRBV7-2 and TRBJ1-5; a weak D match, TRBD1 (6 bases). This CDR3 has 14 amino acids. Germline CDR1 SGHTA, CDR2 FQGNSA. V lost 1 base to trimming and J lost 6 bases, with 10 bases between them. Variable domain in full (rest from reference TRBV7-2 and TRBJ1-5): GAGVSQSPSNKVTEKGKDVELRCDPISGHTALYWYRQSLGQGLEFLIYFQGNSAPDKSGLPSDRFSAERTGGSVSTLTIQRTQQEDSAVYLCASSLGRTAQPQHFGDGTRLSIL.

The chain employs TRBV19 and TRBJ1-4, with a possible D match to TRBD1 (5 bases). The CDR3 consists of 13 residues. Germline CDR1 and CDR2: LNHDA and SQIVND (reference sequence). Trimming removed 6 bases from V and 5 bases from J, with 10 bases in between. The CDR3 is CASRGQGNEKLFF. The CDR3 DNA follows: TGTGCCAGTAGGGGGCAGGGAAATGAAAAACTGTTTTTT.

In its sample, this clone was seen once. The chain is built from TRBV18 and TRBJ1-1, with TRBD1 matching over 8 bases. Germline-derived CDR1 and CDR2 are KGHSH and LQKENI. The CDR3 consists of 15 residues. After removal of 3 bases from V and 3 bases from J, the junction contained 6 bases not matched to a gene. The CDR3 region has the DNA TGTGCCAGCTCACCCCCGGGACAGGCTTACACTGAAGCTTTCTTT. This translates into CASSPPGQAYTEAFF.

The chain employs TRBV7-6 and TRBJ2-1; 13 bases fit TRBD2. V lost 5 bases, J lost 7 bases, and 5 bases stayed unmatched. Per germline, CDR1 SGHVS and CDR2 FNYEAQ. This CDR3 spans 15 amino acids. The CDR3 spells CASSRGLAGVNEQFF. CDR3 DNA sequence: TGTGCCAGCAGCCGCGGACTAGCGGGAGTTAATGAGCAGTTCTTC.

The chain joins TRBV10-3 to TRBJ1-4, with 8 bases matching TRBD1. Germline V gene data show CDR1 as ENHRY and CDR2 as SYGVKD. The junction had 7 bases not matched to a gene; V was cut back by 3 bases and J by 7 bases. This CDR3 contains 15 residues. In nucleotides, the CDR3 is TGTGCCATCAGTGAACGTCAGGGGGCCGGTGAAAAACTGTTTTTT. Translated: CAISERQGAGEKLFF.

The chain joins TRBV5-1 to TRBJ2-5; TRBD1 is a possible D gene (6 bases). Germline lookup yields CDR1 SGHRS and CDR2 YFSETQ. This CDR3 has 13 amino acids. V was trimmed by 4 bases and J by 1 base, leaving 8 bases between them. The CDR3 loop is CASSRQAQETQYF. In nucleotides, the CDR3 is TGCGCCAGCAGCCGACAGGCCCAAGAGACCCAGTACTTC.